A single sample gave rise to the 31 T cell receptor beta chains below, sequenced in a study of molecular identifiers for immune sequencing clone quantification. MiXCR was run by TCRdb on the PCR reads, yielding one entry per CDR3 protein. This table holds fewer than 350,000 distinct CDR3 sequences, 20% to 25% found once. The sequenced sample was naive CD8+ T cells from blood, with Jurkat cell RNA spiked in. Subset specified: FACS-sorted CD8+CD4-CCR7+CD45RA+ naive T cells. The source of these receptors is a human donor in good health. Some libraries in this study had Jurkat cell RNA spiked in.

The sample holds a few counts of this clonotype. V is TRBV4-3 and J is TRBJ2-7; D perhaps matches TRBD2 (5 bases). With 1 base removed from V and 2 bases from J, the gap between germline ends came to 12 bases. The CDR3 is made up of 15 amino acids. CDR1 and CDR2 (germline): LGHNA, YSLEER. The CDR3 is CASSQGTGSPYEQYF. DNA for the CDR3: TGCGCCAGCAGCCAAGGGACGGGGTCCCCCTACGAGCAGTACTTC.

This clonotype came up many times. CDR3 amino acids: CSTSYTEAFF. The CDR3 bases are TGCAGCACGTCTTACACTGAAGCTTTCTTT. The gene calls are TRBV29-1 and TRBJ1-1, with D uncertain. V was cut by 8 bases and J by 3 bases, with 7 bases left in between. This CDR3 comprises 10 residues. From germline, CDR1 is SQVTM and CDR2 ANQGSEA.

In this sample, this clonotype turned up many times. This chain uses TRBV4-3 with TRBJ1-2, with a possible D match to TRBD1 (6 bases). Germline CDR1 is LGHNA and CDR2 is YSLEER. Between the trimmed V and J ends, which lost 0 bases and 4 bases, there was a span of 15 bases. The CDR3 loop spans 16 amino acids. Here the CDR3 DNA reads TGCGCCAGCAGCCAAGATCAGGGGACCCTGAGCTATGGCTACACCTTC. Translated: CASSQDQGTLSYGYTF.

Points on this clonotype: This may stem from a read error, because a much larger clone lies one nucleotide away. The chain links TRBV29-1 to TRBJ2-7, with D possibly matching TRBD2 (5 bases). CDR3 size: 13 residues. Germline CDR1 and CDR2: SQVTM and ANQGSEA. This chain's CDR3 is CSVVVREYYEHYF. The CDR3 DNA is TGCAGCGTTGTGGTCCGGGAATACTACGAGCATTACTTC.

This clonotype was recorded at least ten times. This rearrangement joins TRBV7-2 to TRBJ2-7, with a weak D call TRBD2 (5 bases). Per the germline V gene, CDR1 is SGHTA and CDR2 is FQGNSA. Between the trimmed V and J ends, which lost 1 base and 1 base, there was a span of 14 bases. The CDR3 totals 16 residues. CDR3 amino acids: CASSLGAGLPSYEQYF. The CDR3, as DNA: TGTGCCAGCAGCTTAGGGGCGGGTCTACCTTCCTACGAGCAGTACTTC. The full variable domain, completed using reference TRBV7-2 and TRBJ2-7, is GAGVSQSPSNKVTEKGKDVELRCDPISGHTALYWYRQSLGQGLEFLIYFQGNSAPDKSGLPSDRFSAERTGGSVSTLTIQRTQQEDSAVYLCASSLGAGLPSYEQYFGPGTRLTVT.

This chain connects TRBV7-9 to TRBJ2-3, with 12 bases that match TRBD1. The CDR3 covers 20 residues. Germline lookup yields CDR1 SEHNR and CDR2 FQNEAQ (reference sequence). V was pared by 6 bases and J by 4 bases, with 20 bases of the junction left unmatched. CDR3 in DNA: TGTGCCAGCAGTTCGACGCACGAGCCCAGGGACAGGGGGCTGGCAGATACGCAGTATTTT. Translation: CASSSTHEPRDRGLADTQYF. Based on the CDR3 plus reference TRBV7-9 and TRBJ2-3, the full variable domain is DTGVSQNPRHKITKRGQNVTFRCDPISEHNRLYWYRQTLGQGPEFLTYFQNEAQLEKSRLLSDRFSAERPKGSFSTLEIQRTEQGDSAMYLCASSSTHEPRDRGLADTQYFGPGTRLTVL.

This clonotype showed up many times. The chain couples TRBV9 to TRBJ1-1, with a tentative D call TRBD1 (5 bases). The length of the CDR3 is 13 residues. Per germline, CDR1 SGDLS and CDR2 YYNGEE. The germline V and J ends were trimmed by 4 bases and 3 bases, with 10 bases remaining between them. CDR3: CASSTGAHTEAFF. The CDR3 nucleotides read TGTGCCAGCAGCACCGGGGCCCACACTGAAGCTTTCTTT.

This chain uses TRBV27 with TRBJ2-5; the D gene is possibly TRBD1 (6 bases). V shed 2 bases and J shed 0 bases, with 10 bases lying between them. CDR3 size: 15 residues. Germline CDR1 and CDR2: MNHEY and SMNVEV (reference sequence). This CDR3 reads CASSLQGSYQETQYF. CDR3 DNA sequence: TGTGCCAGCAGTTTACAGGGGTCCTACCAAGAGACCCAGTACTTC.

This clonotype was observed many times. The chain has TRBV6-2 or TRBV6-3 and TRBJ1-1, with a possible D match to TRBD1 (6 bases). Germline assignment: CDR1 MNHEY and CDR2 SVGEGT. This CDR3 spans 16 amino acids. Deletions cut 6 bases from V and 0 bases from J, with 17 bases between. The CDR3 nucleotides are TGTGCCAGCAGAAAACGACCAGGGGACATGAACACTGAAGCTTTCTTT. Translating gives CASRKRPGDMNTEAFF.

With regard to this clonotype: A much larger clone is a single base away; this may be a read error. A read error is likely, as this CDR3 ends without the conserved phenylalanine or tryptophan. The CDR3 DNA follows: TGTGCCAGTAGTATAGGTGCTAGCGGGATACAAGAGACCCAGTACCTC. Protein: CASSIGASGIQETQYL. The chain combines TRBV19 with TRBJ2-5; 9 bases match TRBD2. The CDR3 spans 16 residues. V dropped 1 base and J dropped 2; count of bases not matched to a gene: 5. CDR1 is LNHDA, CDR2 SQIVND, per germline (reference sequence).

This clonotype was detected ten times or more. This chain connects TRBV7-9 to TRBJ2-7; the D gene could be TRBD1 or TRBD2 (5 bases each). The germline V and J ends were trimmed by 6 bases and 2 bases, with 11 bases remaining between them. CDR1 and CDR2 from the germline V gene are SEHNR and FQNEAQ (reference sequence). This CDR3 is 13 amino acids long. CDR3 nucleotide sequence: TGTGCCAGCAGGCTAGAGGGGACCTACGAGCAGTACTTC. Translating it yields CASRLEGTYEQYF.

Many counts were recorded for this clonotype. The chain employs TRBV2 and TRBJ2-2, with D maybe TRBD2 (6 bases). V dropped 0 bases and J dropped 5 bases, with 13 bases sitting between them. Germline CDR1 reads SNHLY; CDR2 reads FYNNEI. This CDR3 contains 16 residues. The CDR3 sequence is CASSEAEDYPTGELFF. The CDR3 region has the DNA TGTGCCAGCAGTGAAGCGGAGGACTACCCGACCGGGGAGCTGTTTTTT.

The sample holds many counts of this clonotype. CDR3 sequence reads: CASSTGVREQYF. The CDR3 nucleotides read TGTGCCAGCAGCACAGGGGTTCGAGAGCAGTACTTC. This chain connects TRBV7-8 to TRBJ2-7; 7 nucleotides align to TRBD1. CDR1 and CDR2 from the germline V gene are SGHVS and FQNEAQ. V lost 5 bases to trimming and J lost 7 bases; unmatched junction nucleotides: 5. The CDR3 totals 12 residues.

Turning to this clonotype: A much larger clone lies a single base off, so this may be a read error. The rearrangement joins TRBV19 to TRBJ2-7, with D uncertain. Germline CDR1 reads LNHDA; CDR2 reads SQIVND (reference sequence). The CDR3 totals 14 residues. The CDR3 nucleotides read TGTGCCAGTAGTATATCGTCGTGGGTCTACGAGCAGTGCTTC. Its protein is CASSISSWVYEQCF.

The chain links TRBV30 to TRBJ2-7; D might be TRBD2 (5 bases). This CDR3 region has 13 residues. Trimming left V 0 bases short and J 1 base short, with 7 bases between. CDR1 is GTSNPN, CDR2 SVGIG, per germline (reference sequence). The CDR3 region is CAWSVSGSYEQYF. The CDR3 bases are TGTGCCTGGAGTGTATCGGGGTCCTACGAGCAGTACTTC.

There are many counts of this clonotype. The chain is built from TRBV12-3 or TRBV12-4 and TRBJ2-5; D possibly matches TRBD1 or TRBD2 (5 bases each). V shed 6 bases and J shed 0 bases, with 14 bases lying between them. CDR3 length: 15 residues. CDR3 coding DNA: TGTGCCAGCAGAGACCGGGACCCATACCAAGAGACCCAGTACTTC. It codes for CASRDRDPYQETQYF.

The sample holds many counts of this clonotype. The V and J genes are TRBV4-3 and TRBJ2-3, with 9 bases fitting TRBD2. The germline CDR1 and CDR2 sequences are LGHNA and YSLEER. After removal of 2 bases from V and 2 bases from J, the junction contained 5 bases not matched to a gene. This CDR3 spans 16 amino acids. CDR3 loop: CASSQSSGTFTDTQYF. The CDR3 DNA reads TGCGCCAGCAGCCAATCTAGCGGGACCTTCACAGATACGCAGTATTTT.

This clonotype has at least ten counts. This chain joins TRBV30 and TRBJ2-7; no definite D call. Between the trimmed V and J ends, which lost 3 bases and 2 bases, there was a span of 8 bases. This CDR3 comprises 12 residues. CDR1 and CDR2 from the germline V gene are GTSNPN and SVGIG (reference sequence). CDR3 sequence: CAWRDTAYEQYF. In DNA, the CDR3 is TGTGCCTGGAGAGACACCGCCTACGAGCAGTACTTC.

This clonotype was found many times. The chain combines TRBV12-5 with TRBJ2-7, with 7 nucleotides matching TRBD2. Germline V gene data show CDR1 as LGHNT and CDR2 as FRNRAP. This CDR3 region has 16 residues. After removal of 4 bases from V and 2 bases from J, the junction contained 11 bases not matched to a gene. The CDR3 coding sequence is TGTGCTAGTGGTTGGACGGCGGGCGCGGGAGCCTACGAGCAGTACTTC. This translates into CASGWTAGAGAYEQYF.

This clonotype has ten or more counts. V is TRBV20-1 and J is TRBJ2-2, with 7 bases that match TRBD1. The V gene end was trimmed by 6 bases and the J gene end by 0 bases; junction bases not matched to a gene: 4. The CDR3 has 14 residues. Per germline, CDR1 DFQATT and CDR2 SNEGSKA (reference sequence). The CDR3 spells CSAKGTANTGELFF. The DNA for the CDR3 is TGCAGTGCCAAGGGGACAGCGAACACCGGGGAGCTGTTTTTT.

With regard to this clonotype: This may stem from a read error, because a much larger clone lies one nucleotide away. The chain carries TRBV5-6 and TRBJ1-2; a weak D match, TRBD1 (5 bases). The germline gives CDR1 SGHDT, CDR2 YYEEEE. This CDR3 contains 13 residues. The CDR3, as DNA: TGTGCCAACAGCTTGGACACCCCCTATGGCTACACCTTC. Translation: CANSLDTPYGYTF.

This clonotype was observed a few times. The chain uses TRBV30 and TRBJ2-2; D is ambiguous. CDR1 is GTSNPN, CDR2 SVGIG, per germline (reference sequence). The CDR3 loop spans 13 amino acids. Trimming shortened V by 2 bases and J by 2 bases, and 6 bases separated the two germline ends. This chain's CDR3 is CAWSLGNTGELFF. CDR3 DNA: TGTGCCTGGAGTCTGGGCAACACCGGGGAGCTGTTTTTT.

This clonotype was seen ten or more times. V gene TRBV29-1 combines with J gene TRBJ2-2; D possibly corresponds to TRBD2 (5 bases). V dropped 3 bases and J dropped 2 bases, with 13 bases sitting between them. The CDR3 loop spans 15 amino acids. From germline, CDR1 is SQVTM and CDR2 ANQGSEA. CDR3 in DNA: TGCAGCGTTGAGGTTCCAGCGGTTAACACCGGGGAGCTGTTTTTT. Residues: CSVEVPAVNTGELFF.

This clonotype appeared many times. V and J are TRBV2 and TRBJ2-3, with unresolved D. The CDR3 is 15 amino acids. The V gene lost 7 bases and the J gene lost 3 bases, with 17 bases spanning the gap. Germline CDR1 reads SNHLY; CDR2 reads FYNNEI. Here the CDR3 DNA reads TGTGCCAGCATCCCCGGGCCCTCAAGAACAGATACGCAGTATTTT. This gives the protein CASIPGPSRTDTQYF.

This clonotype has a count of ten or more. V gene TRBV20-1 combines with J gene TRBJ2-3; a possible D gene is TRBD2 (6 bases). There are 17 residues in the CDR3. Per the germline V gene, CDR1 is DFQATT and CDR2 is SNEGSKA (reference sequence). The ends were cut back, 0 bases at V and 1 base at J, with 17 bases in the middle. The CDR3 region is CSARELLYGGGTDTQYF. The CDR3 DNA reads as TGCAGTGCTAGAGAGCTACTATACGGCGGGGGCACAGATACGCAGTATTTT.

This clonotype was picked up many times. The V call is TRBV11-2, the J call TRBJ2-3; D gene unclear. The CDR3 runs to 15 residues. Trimming left V 5 bases short and J 2 bases short, with 14 bases between. CDR1 SGHAT and CDR2 FQNNGV come from the germline V gene. CDR3 residues: CASSPNKWTTDTQYF. CDR3 DNA sequence: TGTGCCAGCAGCCCGAATAAATGGACCACAGATACGCAGTATTTT.

This clonotype was seen many times. V and J are TRBV2 and TRBJ2-2, with D maybe TRBD2 (5 bases). The CDR3 spans 16 residues. Trimming cost V 7 bases and J 4 bases, with 19 bases left between them. Looked up from germline, CDR1 is SNHLY and CDR2 is FYNNEI. The CDR3 region has the DNA TGTGCCAGCAAATTTATACCAGAGACTATCACCGGGGAGCTGTTTTTT. Translating gives CASKFIPETITGELFF. The full variable domain, with the rest looked up from reference TRBV2 and TRBJ2-2, is EPEVTQTPSHQVTQMGQEVILRCVPISNHLYFYWYRQILGQKVEFLVSFYNNEISEKSEIFDDQFSVERPDGSNFTLKIRSTKLEDSAMYFCASKFIPETITGELFFGEGSRLTVL.

Details on this clonotype: The CDR3 end shows no conserved phenylalanine or tryptophan, and so a read error is likely. No DNA is shown, since the ends of the CDR3 on it are uncertain; the CDR3 is the one TCRdb lists. The CDR3 loop reads CASSFSGGLEFL. The chain recombines TRBV12-3 or TRBV12-4 with TRBJ2-1; the table assigns TRBD1, which was not confirmed against the DNA. Both ends counted, the CDR3 spans 12 residues.

This clonotype has a count of ten or more. The chain uses TRBV6-6 and TRBJ2-5; D unresolved. Germline assignment: CDR1 MNHNY and CDR2 SVGAGI (reference sequence). V lost 2 bases and J lost 4, with 17 bases in between. This CDR3 spans 16 amino acids. CDR3 in DNA: TGTGCCAGCAGTTACGACGTTCCTCGGGCTCCAGAGACCCAGTACTTC. It encodes CASSYDVPRAPETQYF.

About this clonotype itself: Just one base apart from a much larger clone, this may be a read error. The gene calls are TRBV4-3 and TRBJ2-7, with D perhaps given as TRBD1 or TRBD2 (5 bases each). V was shortened by 4 bases and J by 0 bases, with 13 bases between the two germline ends. Germline CDR1 reads LGHNA; CDR2 reads YSLEER. This CDR3 has 15 amino acids. CDR3 sequence: CASSPREGSSYEQYF. The DNA of the CDR3 is TGCGCCAGCAGCCCTCGCGAGGGGTCCTCCTACGAGCAGTACTTC.

The sample holds many counts of this clonotype. V usage is TRBV11-1 and J usage is TRBJ2-7; 11 bases map to TRBD2. Germline CDR1 SGHAT, CDR2 FQDESV (reference sequence). V trimming: 4 bases; J trimming: 4 bases; junction bases outside the gene matches: 3. This CDR3 comprises 14 residues. In DNA, the CDR3 is TGTGCCAGCAGCTACGGGACTAGCGGTTACGAGCAGTACTTC. Translating gives CASSYGTSGYEQYF.